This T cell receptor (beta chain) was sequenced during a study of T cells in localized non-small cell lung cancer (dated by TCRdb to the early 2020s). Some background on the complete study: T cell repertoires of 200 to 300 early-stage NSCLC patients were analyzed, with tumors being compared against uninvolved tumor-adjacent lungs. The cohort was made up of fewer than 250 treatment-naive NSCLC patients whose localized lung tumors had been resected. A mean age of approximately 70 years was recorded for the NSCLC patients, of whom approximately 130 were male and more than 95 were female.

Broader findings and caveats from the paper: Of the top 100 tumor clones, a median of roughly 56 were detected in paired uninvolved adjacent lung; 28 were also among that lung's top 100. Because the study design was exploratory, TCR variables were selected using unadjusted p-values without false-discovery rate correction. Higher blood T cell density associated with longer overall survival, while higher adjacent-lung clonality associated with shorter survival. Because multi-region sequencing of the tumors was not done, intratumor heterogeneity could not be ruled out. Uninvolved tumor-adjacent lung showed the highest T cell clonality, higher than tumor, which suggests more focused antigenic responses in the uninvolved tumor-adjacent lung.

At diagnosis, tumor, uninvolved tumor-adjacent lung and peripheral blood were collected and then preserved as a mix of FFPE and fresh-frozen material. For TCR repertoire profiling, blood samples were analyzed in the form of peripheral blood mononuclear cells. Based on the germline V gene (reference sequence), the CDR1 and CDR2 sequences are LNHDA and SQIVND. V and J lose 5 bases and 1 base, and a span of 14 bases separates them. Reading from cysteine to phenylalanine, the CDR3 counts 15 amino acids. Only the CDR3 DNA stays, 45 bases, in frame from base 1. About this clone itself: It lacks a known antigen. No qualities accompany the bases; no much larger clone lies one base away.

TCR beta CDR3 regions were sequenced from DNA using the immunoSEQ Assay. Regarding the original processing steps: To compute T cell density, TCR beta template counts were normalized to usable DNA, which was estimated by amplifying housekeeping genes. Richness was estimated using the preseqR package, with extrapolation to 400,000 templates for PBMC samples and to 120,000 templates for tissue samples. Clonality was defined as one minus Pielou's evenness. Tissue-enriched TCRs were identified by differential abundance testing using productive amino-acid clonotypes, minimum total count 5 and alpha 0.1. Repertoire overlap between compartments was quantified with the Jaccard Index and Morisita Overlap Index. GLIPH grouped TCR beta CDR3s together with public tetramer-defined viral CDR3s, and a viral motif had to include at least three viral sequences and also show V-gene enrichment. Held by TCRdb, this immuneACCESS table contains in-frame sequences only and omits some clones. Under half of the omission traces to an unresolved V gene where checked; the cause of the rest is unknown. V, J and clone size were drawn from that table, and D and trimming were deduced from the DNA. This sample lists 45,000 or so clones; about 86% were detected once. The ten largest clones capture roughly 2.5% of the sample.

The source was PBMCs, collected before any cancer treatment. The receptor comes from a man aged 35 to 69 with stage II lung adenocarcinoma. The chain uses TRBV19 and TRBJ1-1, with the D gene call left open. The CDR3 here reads CASSPPSGRNTEAFF. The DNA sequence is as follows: TGTGCCAGTAGTCCTCCCTCCGGGAGGAACACTGAAGCTTTCTTT. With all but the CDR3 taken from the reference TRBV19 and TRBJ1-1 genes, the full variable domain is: DGGITQSPKYLFRKEGQNVTLSCEQNLNHDAMYWYRQDPGQGLRLIYYSQIVNDFQKGDIAEGYSVSREKKESFPLTVTSAQKNPTAFYLCASSPPSGRNTEAFFGQGTRLTVV.